The 5 T cell receptor beta chains below were found in one sample sequenced in a study of T cell clusters in autoimmune cytopenias (dated by TCRdb to between 2018 and 2021). TRB amplification used about 250 ng of peripheral blood genomic DNA, 41,000 or so genome equivalents, per sample. Sequencing used an Illumina MiSeq. TRB rearrangements were amplified by multiplex PCR using a touch-down protocol with TRB-A and TRB-B primer pools mixed in one tube. After the reads were reprocessed by TCRdb, one entry was made per CDR3 protein sequence, with no DNA. The sample table on file contains under 7,500 distinct CDR3 sequences. Jointly, the top ten make up 25% to 30% of the sample. Sequences were obtained from peripheral blood. The receptors originated from a human donor with an autoimmune cytopenia or autoimmune hepatitis (not recorded which).

This chain uses TRBV11-1 with TRBJ2-1. CDR3 length: 17 residues. Germline V gene sequence: CDR1 SGHAT, CDR2 FQDESV (reference sequence). The CDR3 spells CASSPTPVYTVYNEQFF.

The chain carries TRBV27 and TRBJ1-2; TCRdb designates TRBD1, a call that cannot be tested without DNA. The CDR3 runs to 13 residues. CDR1 is MNHEY, CDR2 SMNVEV, per germline (reference sequence). Here the CDR3 reads CASGNRDRYRYTF.

Judged by frequency, this clonotype is medium-sized. The V and J genes are TRBV5-4 and TRBJ1-2. The CDR3 is 14 amino acids. Germline values: CDR1 SGHNT, CDR2 YYREEE (reference sequence). This chain's CDR3 is CASSLEGRSYGYTF.

The chain carries TRBV7-9 and TRBJ2-2. The germline V gene encodes CDR1 SEHNR and CDR2 FQNEAQ (reference sequence). The CDR3 runs 16 residues. CDR3 residues: CASSLIPRANTGELFF.

According to its frequency, this clonotype is medium-sized. The rearrangement uses TRBV20-1 and TRBJ2-3; TCRdb picks TRBD2, but there is no DNA to check that call. CDR3 size: 15 residues. CDR1 and CDR2 (germline): DFQATT, SNEGSKA (reference sequence). CDR3 sequence reads: CSASARTTSTDTQYF.